This passage covers 7 T cell receptor beta chains from one sample sequenced in a study of shared clonotypes between healthy human individuals. Repertoires were generated with immunoSEQ multiplex PCR, while TCRdb's copy carries only in-frame clones and drops some. The data contain 2,100,000 or so clones, around 95% of them singletons. The sequencing input was naive CD4+ T cells sorted from blood. Subset noted: CD45RA+ positively selected. Receptors were obtained from a man aged 18 to 29 in good health.

The chain employs TRBV7-2 and TRBJ1-3, with TRBD1 matching over 7 bases. J gave up 2 bases and V 5 bases, and 3 bases lay outside the gene matches. The CDR3 consists of 14 residues. Germline V gene lookup returns CDR1 SGHTA and CDR2 FQGNSA. The CDR3 is CASSEGAPGNTIYF. The CDR3 DNA is TGTGCCAGCAGCGAGGGGGCGCCTGGAAACACCATATATTTT. Drawing the rest from reference TRBV7-2 and TRBJ1-3, the complete variable domain is GAGVSQSPSNKVTEKGKDVELRCDPISGHTALYWYRQSLGQGLEFLIYFQGNSAPDKSGLPSDRFSAERTGGSVSTLTIQRTQQEDSAVYLCASSEGAPGNTIYFGEGSWLTVV.

J is TRBJ2-7 and V is TRBV2; D unresolved. This CDR3 spans 20 amino acids. V dropped 2 bases and J dropped 3 bases, with 29 bases sitting between them. Germline values: CDR1 SNHLY, CDR2 FYNNEI. Here the CDR3 reads CASSERPPRNWPRSDYEQYF. CDR3 DNA sequence: TGTGCCAGCAGTGAACGACCCCCGAGAAATTGGCCGCGATCGGACTACGAGCAGTACTTC.

This clone has a single count. The chain employs TRBV5-1 and TRBJ2-5, with TRBD2 matching over 11 bases. Per germline, CDR1 SGHRS and CDR2 YFSETQ. Trimming cost V 0 bases and J 2 bases; bases outside gene matches: 3. This CDR3 comprises 16 residues. In DNA form, the CDR3 reads TGCGCCAGCAGCTTGGTAGCGGGAGGGATTCAAGAGACCCAGTACTTC. It specifies CASSLVAGGIQETQYF.

The chain recombines TRBV5-1 with TRBJ2-3; 9 nucleotides align to TRBD1. CDR3 length: 16 residues. With V trimmed by 5 bases and J by 3 bases, 10 bases remained unmatched. The germline CDR1 and CDR2 sequences are SGHRS and YFSETQ. Here the CDR3 reads CASSFQPGQGTDTQYF. The CDR3 coding sequence is TGCGCCAGCAGTTTCCAGCCGGGACAGGGTACAGATACGCAGTATTTT. The complete variable domain, with remaining parts taken from reference TRBV5-1 and TRBJ2-3, reads KAGVTQTPRYLIKTRGQQVTLSCSPISGHRSVSWYQQTPGQGLQFLFEYFSETQRNKGNFPGRFSGRQFSNSRSEMNVSTLELGDSALYLCASSFQPGQGTDTQYFGPGTRLTVL.

Of note for this clone: An end of the junction differs from the germline gene, which may be a read error. The chain carries TRBV5-1 and TRBJ1-1; no clear D. Germline CDR1 SGHRS, CDR2 YFSETQ. The CDR3 loop spans 14 amino acids. Written as DNA, the CDR3 is TGTGCCAGCAGCTTGTCACGGATGAACACTGAAGCTTTCTTT. This codes for CASSLSRMNTEAFF.

About this clone: Other DNA variants within this sample encode the same CDR3. The chain links TRBV5-1 to TRBJ2-5; a possible D gene is TRBD2 (5 bases). This CDR3 contains 14 residues. V dropped 0 bases and J dropped 4 bases, with 10 bases sitting between them. Germline CDR1 is SGHRS and CDR2 is YFSETQ. CDR3 sequence reads: CASSLGTGIETQYF. The CDR3 DNA is TGCGCCAGCAGCTTGGGTACGGGGATAGAGACCCAGTACTTC.

The table lists this clone with a few counts. The gene calls are TRBV27 and TRBJ1-1; 7 nucleotides align to TRBD1. The ends lost 2 bases at V and 0 bases at J; junction bases unmatched: 3. Germline CDR1 reads MNHEY; CDR2 reads SMNVEV (reference sequence). This CDR3 is 15 amino acids long. The CDR3 sequence: CASSLIGTVNTEAFF. The CDR3 DNA reads TGTGCCAGCAGTTTAATCGGGACAGTGAACACTGAAGCTTTCTTT.